This T cell receptor beta chain was documented in a study of neurological immune-mediated disorders. General study points: No sharing of CDR3 amino acid sequences was observed among expanded clones across subjects, suggesting private repertoires in all groups.

At least ten counts were recorded for this clonotype. Its specificity is unknown. This CDR3 has 20 amino acids. CDR1 and CDR2 (germline): ENHRY, SYGVKD. Deletions cut 6 bases from V and 2 bases from J, with 28 bases between. The cDNA came from 5'RACE, which used 10-nucleotide random UMIs. TCRdb called the 5' RACE reads again in MiXCR, with one record for every CDR3 protein. Counted here are 16,000 or so distinct CDR3 sequences, about 10% occurring once; the ten biggest clones make up under 55%. The V gene is TRBV10-3, the J gene TRBJ2-2, with D possibly being TRBD1 or TRBD2 (7 bases each). The specimen sequenced was CD8+ T cells from blood. The receptor was isolated from a man aged 50 or older in good health. The CDR3 region is CAISHRDSERETVNTGELFF. CDR3 in DNA: TGTGCCATCAGCCACCGGGACAGCGAGCGGGAAACTGTAAACACCGGGGAGCTGTTTTTT.